This T cell receptor (beta chain) was sequenced for a study of blood T cells in healthy people across ages. Study at large: Template switching picked up about one barcoded beta molecule for each two T cells. Study-wide results and limits: Investigators treated diversity estimates from one million T cells as underestimates. Per million T cells, TCR beta diversity dropped roughly linearly as age increased.

V gave up 1 base and J gave up 4 bases, with 13 bases separating them. The CDR3 runs to 15 residues. A second PCR, run for roughly 6 to 11 cycles, used a sample-barcoded 5' primer plus a J-beta primer mix. TCRdb re-derived calls from the 5' RACE reads in MiXCR, one entry per CDR3 protein. The sample yields approximately 1.5 million distinct CDR3 sequences, approximately 39% seen once. As for this clonotype: Its antigen remains unknown.

The clonotype was recovered from a woman between 18 and 29 years old in good health. Source material: blood. The genes are TRBV12-3 or TRBV12-4 and TRBJ1-2, with D possibly matching TRBD1 (5 bases). The CDR3 is CASSLDEGLIYGYTF. In nucleotides, the CDR3 is TGTGCCAGCAGTTTAGACGAGGGGCTGATCTATGGCTACACCTTC.